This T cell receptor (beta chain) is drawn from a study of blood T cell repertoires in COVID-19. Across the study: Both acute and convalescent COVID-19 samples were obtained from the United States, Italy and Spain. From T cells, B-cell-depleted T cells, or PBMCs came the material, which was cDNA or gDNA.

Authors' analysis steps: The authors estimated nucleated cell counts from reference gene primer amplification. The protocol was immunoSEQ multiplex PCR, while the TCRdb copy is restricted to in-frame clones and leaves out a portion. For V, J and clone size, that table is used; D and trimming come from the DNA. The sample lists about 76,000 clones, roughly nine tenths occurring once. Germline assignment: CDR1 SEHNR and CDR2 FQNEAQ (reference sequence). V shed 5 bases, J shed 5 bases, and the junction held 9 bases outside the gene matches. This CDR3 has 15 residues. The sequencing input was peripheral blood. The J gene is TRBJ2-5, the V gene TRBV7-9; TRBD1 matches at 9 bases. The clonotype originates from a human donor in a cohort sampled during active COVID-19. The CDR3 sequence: CASSTDRGWGETQYF. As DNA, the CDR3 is TGTGCCAGCAGCACGGACAGGGGATGGGGGGAGACCCAGTACTTC.